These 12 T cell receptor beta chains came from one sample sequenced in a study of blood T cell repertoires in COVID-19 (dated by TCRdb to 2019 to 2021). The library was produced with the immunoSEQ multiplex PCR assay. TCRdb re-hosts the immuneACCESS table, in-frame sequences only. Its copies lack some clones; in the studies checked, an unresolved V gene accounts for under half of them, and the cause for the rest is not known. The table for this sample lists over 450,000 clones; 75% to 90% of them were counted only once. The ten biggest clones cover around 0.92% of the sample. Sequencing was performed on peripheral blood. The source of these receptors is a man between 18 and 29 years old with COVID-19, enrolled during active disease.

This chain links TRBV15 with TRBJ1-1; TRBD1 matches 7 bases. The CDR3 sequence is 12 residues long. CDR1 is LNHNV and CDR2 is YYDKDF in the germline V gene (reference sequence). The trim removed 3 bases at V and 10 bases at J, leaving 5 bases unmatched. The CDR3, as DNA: TGTGCCACCAGCAGGGCCCAGGGGGGAGCTTTCTTT. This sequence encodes CATSRAQGGAFF.

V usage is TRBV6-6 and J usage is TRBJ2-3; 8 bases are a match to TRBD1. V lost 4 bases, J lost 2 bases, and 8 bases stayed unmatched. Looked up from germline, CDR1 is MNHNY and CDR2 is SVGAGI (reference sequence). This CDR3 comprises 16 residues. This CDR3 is CASSSPGTGATDTQYF. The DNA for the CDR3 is TGTGCCAGCAGTTCACCCGGGACAGGAGCCACAGATACGCAGTATTTT.

CDR3 region: CASRRRAGPMSTEAFF. The CDR3 nucleotides read TGTGCCAGCAGACGGAGAGCAGGGCCGATGAGCACTGAAGCTTTCTTT. This sequence joins TRBV11-1 and TRBJ1-1; perhaps TRBD1 as D (5 bases). Trimming stripped 6 bases from V and 4 bases from J, with 21 bases between. CDR3 length: 16 amino acids. Germline lookup yields CDR1 SGHAT and CDR2 FQDESV (reference sequence).

Written as DNA, the CDR3 is TGTGCCAGCAGTGGTCACGGGACAGCTCCCTACGAGCAGTACTTC. This translates into CASSGHGTAPYEQYF. V is TRBV2 and J is TRBJ2-7; 7 bases are a match to TRBD1. Germline V lookup: CDR1 SNHLY, CDR2 FYNNEI. V dropped 4 bases and J dropped 2; count of bases not matched to a gene: 8. The CDR3 has 15 amino acids. Drawing the rest from reference TRBV2 and TRBJ2-7, the complete variable domain is EPEVTQTPSHQVTQMGQEVILRCVPISNHLYFYWYRQILGQKVEFLVSFYNNEISEKSEIFDDQFSVERPDGSNFTLKIRSTKLEDSAMYFCASSGHGTAPYEQYFGPGTRLTVT.

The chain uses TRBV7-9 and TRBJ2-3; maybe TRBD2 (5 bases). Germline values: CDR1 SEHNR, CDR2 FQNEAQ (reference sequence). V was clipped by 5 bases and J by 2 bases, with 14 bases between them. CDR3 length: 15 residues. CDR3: CASSPLVAYTDTQYF. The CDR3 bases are TGTGCCAGCAGCCCCCTGGTAGCGTACACAGATACGCAGTATTTT.

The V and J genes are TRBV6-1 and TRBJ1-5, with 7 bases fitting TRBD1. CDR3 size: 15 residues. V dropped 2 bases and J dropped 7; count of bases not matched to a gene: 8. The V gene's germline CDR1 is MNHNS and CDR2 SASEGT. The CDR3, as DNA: TGTGCCAGCAGTGAACTTACAGGGGCTTACCAGCCCCAGCATTTT. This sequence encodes CASSELTGAYQPQHF.

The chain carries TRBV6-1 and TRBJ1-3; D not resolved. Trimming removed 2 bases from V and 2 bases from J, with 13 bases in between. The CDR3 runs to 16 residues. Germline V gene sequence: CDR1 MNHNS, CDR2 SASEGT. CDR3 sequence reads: CASSEMAGTTGNTIYF. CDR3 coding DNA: TGTGCCAGCAGTGAAATGGCAGGCACAACTGGAAACACCATATATTTT.

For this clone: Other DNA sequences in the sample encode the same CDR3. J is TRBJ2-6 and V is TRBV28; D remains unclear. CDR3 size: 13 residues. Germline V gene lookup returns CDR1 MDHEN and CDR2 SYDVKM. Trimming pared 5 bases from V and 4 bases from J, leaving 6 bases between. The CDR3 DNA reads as TGTGCCAGCAGTCTACAGGGGGCCAACGTCCTGACTTTC. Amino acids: CASSLQGANVLTF. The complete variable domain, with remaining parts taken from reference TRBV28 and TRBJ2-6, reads DVKVTQSSRYLVKRTGEKVFLECVQDMDHENMFWYRQDPGLGLRLIYFSYDVKMKEKGDIPEGYSVSREKKERFSLILESASTNQTSMYLCASSLQGANVLTFGAGSRLTVL.

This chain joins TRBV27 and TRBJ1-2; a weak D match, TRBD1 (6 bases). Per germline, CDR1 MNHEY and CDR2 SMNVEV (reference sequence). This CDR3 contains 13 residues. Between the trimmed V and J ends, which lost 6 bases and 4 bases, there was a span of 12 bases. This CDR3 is CASSGQFPYGYTF. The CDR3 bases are TGTGCCAGCAGCGGACAGTTTCCCTATGGCTACACCTTC.

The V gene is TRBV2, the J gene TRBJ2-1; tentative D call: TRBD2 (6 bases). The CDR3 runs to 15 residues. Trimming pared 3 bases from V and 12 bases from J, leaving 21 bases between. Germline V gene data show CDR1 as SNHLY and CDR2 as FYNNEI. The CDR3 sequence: CASSEGTGISHGQFF. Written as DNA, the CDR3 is TGTGCCAGCAGTGAGGGGACTGGAATCTCCCATGGGCAGTTCTTC.

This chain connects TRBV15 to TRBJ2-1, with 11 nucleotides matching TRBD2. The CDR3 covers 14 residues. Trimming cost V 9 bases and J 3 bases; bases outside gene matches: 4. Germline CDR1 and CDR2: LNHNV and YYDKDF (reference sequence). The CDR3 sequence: CATSGRVFYNEQFF. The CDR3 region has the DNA TGTGCCACTAGCGGGAGGGTCTTCTACAATGAGCAGTTCTTC.

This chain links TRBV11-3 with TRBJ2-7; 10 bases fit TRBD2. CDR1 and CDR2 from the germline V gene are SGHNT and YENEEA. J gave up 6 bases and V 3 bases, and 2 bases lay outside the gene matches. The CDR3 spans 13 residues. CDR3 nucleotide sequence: TGTGCCAGCAGCTTTACTAGCGGGACCGAGCAGTACTTC. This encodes CASSFTSGTEQYF.